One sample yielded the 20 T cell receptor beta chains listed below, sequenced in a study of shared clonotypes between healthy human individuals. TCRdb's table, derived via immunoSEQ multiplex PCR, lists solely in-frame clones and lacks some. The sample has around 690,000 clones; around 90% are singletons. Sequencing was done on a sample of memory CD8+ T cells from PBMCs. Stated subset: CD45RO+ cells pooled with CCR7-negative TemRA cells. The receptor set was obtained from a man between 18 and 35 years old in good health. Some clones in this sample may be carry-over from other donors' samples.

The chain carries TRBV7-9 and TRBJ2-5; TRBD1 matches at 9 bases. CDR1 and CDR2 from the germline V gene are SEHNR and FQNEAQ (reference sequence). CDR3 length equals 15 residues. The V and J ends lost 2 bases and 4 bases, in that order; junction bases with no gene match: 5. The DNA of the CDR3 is TGTGCCAGCAGCTTACGACAGGGGGAACGAGAGACCCAGTACTTC. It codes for CASSLRQGERETQYF.

This CDR3 is CASSLGRGRVQYEQYF. The CDR3 region has the DNA TGCGCCAGCAGCTTGGGTCGGGGCAGGGTTCAATACGAGCAGTACTTC. The V call is TRBV5-1, the J call TRBJ2-7; the D call may be TRBD1 or TRBD2 (5 bases each). V was pared by 0 bases and J by 4 bases, with 17 bases between. The germline gives CDR1 SGHRS, CDR2 YFSETQ. The CDR3 has 16 residues.

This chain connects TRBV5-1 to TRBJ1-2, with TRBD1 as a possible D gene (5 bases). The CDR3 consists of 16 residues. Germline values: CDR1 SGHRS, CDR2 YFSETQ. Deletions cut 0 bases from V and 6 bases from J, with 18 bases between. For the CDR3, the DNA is TGCGCCAGCAGCTTGGATTTGGGACGTGGAAGCAATGGCTACACCTTC. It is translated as CASSLDLGRGSNGYTF.

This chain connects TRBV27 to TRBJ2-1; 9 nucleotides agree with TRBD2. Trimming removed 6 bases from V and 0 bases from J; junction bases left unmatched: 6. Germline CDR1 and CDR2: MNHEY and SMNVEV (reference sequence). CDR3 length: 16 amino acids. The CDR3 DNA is TGTGCCAGCAGGGTGGTTAGCGGGAGCTCCTACAATGAGCAGTTCTTC. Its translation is CASRVVSGSSYNEQFF.

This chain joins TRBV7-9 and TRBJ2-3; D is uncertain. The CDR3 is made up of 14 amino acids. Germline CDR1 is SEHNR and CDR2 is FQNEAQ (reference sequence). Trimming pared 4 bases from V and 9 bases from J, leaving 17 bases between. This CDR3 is CASSSINLDGTQYF. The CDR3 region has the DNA TGTGCCAGCAGCTCGATAAACCTCGACGGCACGCAGTATTTT.

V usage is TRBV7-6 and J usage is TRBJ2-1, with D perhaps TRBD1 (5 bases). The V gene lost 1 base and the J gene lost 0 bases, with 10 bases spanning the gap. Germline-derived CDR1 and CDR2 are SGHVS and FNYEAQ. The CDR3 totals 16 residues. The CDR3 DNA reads TGTGCCAGCAGCTTAGATCCAGGGAACTCCTACAATGAGCAGTTCTTC. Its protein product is CASSLDPGNSYNEQFF.

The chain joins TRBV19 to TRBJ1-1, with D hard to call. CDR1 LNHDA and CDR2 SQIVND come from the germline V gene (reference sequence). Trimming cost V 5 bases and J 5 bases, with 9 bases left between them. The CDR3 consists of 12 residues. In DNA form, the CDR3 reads TGTGCCAGTAGTCTCGACGGTACTGAAGCTTTCTTT. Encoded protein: CASSLDGTEAFF.

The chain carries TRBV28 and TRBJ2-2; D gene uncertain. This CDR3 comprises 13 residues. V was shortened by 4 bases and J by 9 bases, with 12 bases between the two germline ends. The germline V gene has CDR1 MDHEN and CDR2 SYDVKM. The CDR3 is CASSWYVGRELFF. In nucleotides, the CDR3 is TGTGCCAGCAGTTGGTATGTAGGGAGGGAGCTGTTTTTT.

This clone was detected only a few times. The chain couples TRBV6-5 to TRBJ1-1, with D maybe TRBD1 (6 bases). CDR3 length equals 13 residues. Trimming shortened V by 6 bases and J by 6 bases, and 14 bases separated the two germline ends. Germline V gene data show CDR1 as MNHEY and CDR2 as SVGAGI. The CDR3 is CASRRTVPPEAFF. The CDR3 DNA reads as TGTGCCAGCAGGAGGACAGTTCCGCCTGAAGCTTTCTTT.

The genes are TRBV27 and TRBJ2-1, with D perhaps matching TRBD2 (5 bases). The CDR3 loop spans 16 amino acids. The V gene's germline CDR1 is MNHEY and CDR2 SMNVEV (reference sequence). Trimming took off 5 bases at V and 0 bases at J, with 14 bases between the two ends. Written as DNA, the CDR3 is TGTGCCAGCAGTAACGGGGTGCCGAGCTCCTACAATGAGCAGTTCTTC. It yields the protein CASSNGVPSSYNEQFF.

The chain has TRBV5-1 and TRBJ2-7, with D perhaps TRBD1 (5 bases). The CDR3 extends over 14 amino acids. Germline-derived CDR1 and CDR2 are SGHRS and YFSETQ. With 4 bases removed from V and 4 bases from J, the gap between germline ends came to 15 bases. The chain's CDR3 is CASSPGHPAYEQYF. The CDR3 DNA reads TGCGCCAGCAGCCCTGGACACCCAGCTTACGAGCAGTACTTC.

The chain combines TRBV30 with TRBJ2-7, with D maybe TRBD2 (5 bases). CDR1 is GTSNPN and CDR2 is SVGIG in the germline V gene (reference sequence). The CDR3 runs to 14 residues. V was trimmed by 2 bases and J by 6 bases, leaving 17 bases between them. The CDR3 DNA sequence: TGTGCCTGGAGTTCTCTGTCGGACGGAGGCGAGCAGTACTTC. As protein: CAWSSLSDGGEQYF.

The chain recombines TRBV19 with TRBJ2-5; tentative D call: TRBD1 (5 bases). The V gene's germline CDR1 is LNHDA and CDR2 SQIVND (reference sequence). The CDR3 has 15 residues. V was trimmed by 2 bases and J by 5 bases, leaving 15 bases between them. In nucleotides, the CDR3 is TGTGCCAGTAGTATAAGTGGGGCCTTAGGGGAGACCCAGTACTTC. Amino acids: CASSISGALGETQYF.

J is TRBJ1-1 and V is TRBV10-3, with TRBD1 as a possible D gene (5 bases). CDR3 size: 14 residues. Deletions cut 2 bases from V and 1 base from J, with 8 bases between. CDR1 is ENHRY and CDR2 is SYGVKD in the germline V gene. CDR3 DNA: TGTGCCATCAGTGAGGGTAGGGGGAACACTGAAGCTTTCTTT. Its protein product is CAISEGRGNTEAFF.

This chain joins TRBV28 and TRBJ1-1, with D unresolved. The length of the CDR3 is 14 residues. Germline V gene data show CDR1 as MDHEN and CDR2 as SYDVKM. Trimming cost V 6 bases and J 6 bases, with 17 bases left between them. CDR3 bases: TGTGCCAGCAGGTTGCCGGGAGAGGCCGCTGAAGCTTTCTTT. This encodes CASRLPGEAAEAFF.

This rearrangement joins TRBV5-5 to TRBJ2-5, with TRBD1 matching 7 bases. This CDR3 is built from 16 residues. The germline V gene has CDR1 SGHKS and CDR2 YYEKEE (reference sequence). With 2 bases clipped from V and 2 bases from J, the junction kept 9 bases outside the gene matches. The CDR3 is CASSLITGVHQETQYF. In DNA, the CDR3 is TGTGCCAGCAGCTTAATCACAGGGGTCCATCAAGAGACCCAGTACTTC.

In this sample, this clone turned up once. The CDR3: CASSAFDRAYEQYF. The DNA for the CDR3 is TGCGCCAGCAGCGCCTTTGACAGGGCCTACGAGCAGTACTTC. The V gene is TRBV4-3, the J gene TRBJ2-7; 7 bases align to TRBD1. The length of the CDR3 is 14 residues. The V gene's germline CDR1 is LGHNA and CDR2 YSLEER. The trim removed 5 bases at V and 2 bases at J, leaving 6 bases unmatched.

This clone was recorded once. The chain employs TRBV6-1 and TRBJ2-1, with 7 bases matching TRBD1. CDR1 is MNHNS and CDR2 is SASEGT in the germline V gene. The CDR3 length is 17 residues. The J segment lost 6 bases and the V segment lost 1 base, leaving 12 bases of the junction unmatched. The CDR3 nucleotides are TGTGCCAGCAGTGAAGAACGAGGGGGCAGGGGGTTCAATGAGCAGTTCTTC. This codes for CASSEERGGRGFNEQFF.

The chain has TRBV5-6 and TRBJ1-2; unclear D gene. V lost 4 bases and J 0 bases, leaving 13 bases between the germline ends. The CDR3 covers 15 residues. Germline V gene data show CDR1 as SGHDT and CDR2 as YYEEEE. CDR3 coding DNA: TGTGCCAGCAGCGTTGAAGAGAGAGCTAACTATGGCTACACCTTC. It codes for CASSVEERANYGYTF.

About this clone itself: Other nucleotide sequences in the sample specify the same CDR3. CDR3 in amino acids: CASSPNYNEQFF. The CDR3 coding sequence is TGTGCCAGCAGCCCTAACTACAATGAGCAGTTCTTC. The chain has TRBV5-4 and TRBJ2-1; D remains unclear. V was clipped by 4 bases and J by 3 bases, with 5 bases between them. CDR1 and CDR2 from the germline V gene are SGHNT and YYREEE (reference sequence). The CDR3 runs to 12 residues.